Listed below are T cell receptor beta chains from one sample, sequenced in a study of cytomegalovirus exposure and HLA in healthy donors. Using immunoSEQ multiplex PCR, the repertoire was profiled, and TCRdb retains in-frame clones only, with some absent. The sample has 55,000 to 70,000 clones, 75% to 85% seen once. The sequencing sample was made of PBMCs. The receptors stem from a woman between 40 and 55 years old in good health and CMV-seronegative. Both conserved end residues are part of each CDR3. Fields, in order: V gene, clone size, D gene, J gene, CDR3 DNA, CDR3 protein. A D gene is named only where the DNA matches it firmly. Part of the rows lack a size; the others show once, few, many or a class for expanded clones.

V: TRBV7-6; size: few; D: -; J: TRBJ2-5; DNA: TGTGCCAGCAGCTTCTATGGAGAGACCCAGTACTTC; CDR3: CASSFYGETQYF
V: TRBV5-4; size: -; D: TRBD2; J: TRBJ2-7; DNA: TGTGCCAGCAGCTTCACTAGCGGTGACTACGAGCAGTACTTC; CDR3: CASSFTSGDYEQYF
V: TRBV14; size: few; D: -; J: TRBJ1-2; DNA: TGTGCCAGCAGCCAAGTAACAGGGACCTATGGCTACACCTTC; CDR3: CASSQVTGTYGYTF
V: TRBV11-2; size: few; D: TRBD2; J: TRBJ2-1; DNA: TGTGCCAGCAGCATAGGGACTAGCGGATACAATGAGCAGTTCTTC; CDR3: CASSIGTSGYNEQFF
V: TRBV19; size: -; D: -; J: TRBJ2-2; DNA: TGTGCCAGTAGTATTTTCGGAGCGAACACCGGGGAGCTGTTTTTT; CDR3: CASSIFGANTGELFF
V: TRBV6-1; size: -; D: TRBD1; J: TRBJ2-1; DNA: TGTGCCAGCAGTGTGCCAACCGGGACAGGGAGATATGAGCAGTTCTTC; CDR3: CASSVPTGTGRYEQFF
V: TRBV5-1; size: -; D: -; J: TRBJ2-5; DNA: TGCGCCAGCAGCTTGGCCAGTCTGAACCAAGAGACCCAGTACTTC; CDR3: CASSLASLNQETQYF
V: TRBV11-1; size: once; D: TRBD2; J: TRBJ2-5; DNA: TGTGCCAGCAGTTTATCCCCGGGAGGGGGGGAGACCCAGTACTTC; CDR3: CASSLSPGGGETQYF
V: TRBV7-9; size: -; D: -; J: TRBJ2-1; DNA: TGTGCCAGCAGCGCCACCAGGGGGAGGAATGAGCAGTTCTTC; CDR3: CASSATRGRNEQFF
V: TRBV4-1; size: -; D: TRBD2; J: TRBJ2-2; DNA: TGCGCCAGCAGCCAAGATCGGGGGGAGAAGGGGTATAACGGGGAGCTGTTTTTT; CDR3: CASSQDRGEKGYNGELFF
V: TRBV6-5; size: -; D: -; J: TRBJ2-7; DNA: TGTGCCAGCAGCCTATCCAGGAGGTCGGACGAGCAGTACTTC; CDR3: CASSLSRRSDEQYF
V: TRBV11-2; size: -; D: -; J: TRBJ2-4; DNA: TGTGCCAGCAGCAGACAAACAGGGCAGGCCAAAAACATTCAGTACTTC; CDR3: CASSRQTGQAKNIQYF
V: TRBV27; size: -; D: -; J: TRBJ2-2; DNA: TGTGCCAGCAGTTTAGTCGGCGGCTATTACACCGGGGAGCTGTTTTTT; CDR3: CASSLVGGYYTGELFF
V: TRBV27; size: -; D: -; J: TRBJ1-1; DNA: TGTGCCAGCAGTTTATTATCGGGTACTGAAGCTTTCTTT; CDR3: CASSLLSGTEAFF
V: TRBV30; size: -; D: -; J: TRBJ2-2; DNA: TGTGCCTGGGACAGGTTCGGCGGCGAGCTGTTTTTT; CDR3: CAWDRFGGELFF
V: TRBV4-1; size: -; D: TRBD2; J: TRBJ2-2; DNA: TGCGCCGCGAGACTAGCAGACACCGGGGAGCTGTTTTTT; CDR3: CAARLADTGELFF
V: TRBV27; size: -; D: -; J: TRBJ1-2; DNA: TGTGCCAGCAGTTTATATTCGGGAGGGACCTATGGCTACACCTTC; CDR3: CASSLYSGGTYGYTF
V: TRBV18; size: -; D: -; J: TRBJ1-2; DNA: TGTGCCAGCTCAGCGGGACTTTGGGATGGCTACACCTTC; CDR3: CASSAGLWDGYTF
V: TRBV4-3; size: -; D: -; J: TRBJ1-4; DNA: TGCGCCAGCAGCCAAGACATTATCTCGGGGGAAAAACTGTTTTTT; CDR3: CASSQDIISGEKLFF
V: TRBV7-2; size: -; D: TRBD2; J: TRBJ2-1; DNA: TGTGCCAGCAGCTTCTCTAGCGGAAGCTCCTACAATGAGCAGTTCTTC; CDR3: CASSFSSGSSYNEQFF
V: TRBV18; size: -; D: TRBD2; J: TRBJ2-1; DNA: TGTGCGTCAACGGGAGGTCACAATGAGCAGTTCTTC; CDR3: CASTGGHNEQFF
V: TRBV28; size: -; D: TRBD1; J: TRBJ1-5; DNA: TGTGCCAGCAGTCAGGGGGCAAGTTATAGCAATCAGCCCCAGCATTTT; CDR3: CASSQGASYSNQPQHF
V: TRBV7-2; size: few; D: TRBD1; J: TRBJ2-1; DNA: TGTGCCAGCAGCCCAACCGGGACAGGGGTTGGTGAGCAGTTCTTC; CDR3: CASSPTGTGVGEQFF
V: TRBV28; size: -; D: TRBD2; J: TRBJ2-5; DNA: TGTGCCAGCAGTCCCAATACAGCGGGAGTACGTGAGACCCAGTACTTC; CDR3: CASSPNTAGVRETQYF
V: TRBV10-2; size: -; D: -; J: TRBJ1-1; DNA: TGCGCCACCTATACAGGGACCGCTGAAGCTTTCTTT; CDR3: CATYTGTAEAFF
V: TRBV30; size: -; D: TRBD1; J: TRBJ2-1; DNA: TGTGCCTGGAGTGGGACAGGGAGAAGCAGCTCCTACAATGAGCAGTTCTTC; CDR3: CAWSGTGRSSSYNEQFF
V: TRBV28; size: -; D: -; J: TRBJ2-1; DNA: TGTGCCAGCAGTTTCCCCGGTCGAGCGTTTTACAATGAGCAGTTCTTC; CDR3: CASSFPGRAFYNEQFF
V: TRBV5-3; size: -; D: TRBD1; J: TRBJ1-1; DNA: TGTGCCAGAAGTTCACCGGGACAGGGTCCACCGATGATAGCCATGAACACTGAAGCTTTCTTT; CDR3: CARSSPGQGPPMIAMNTEAFF
V: TRBV6-5; size: once; D: TRBD1; J: TRBJ2-7; DNA: TGTGCCAGCAGTCCCAGGGGGCACTCCTACGAGCAGTACTTC; CDR3: CASSPRGHSYEQYF
V: TRBV18; size: -; D: -; J: TRBJ1-1; DNA: TGTGCCAGCTCACCACCGGGCAGGAATGAAGCTTTCTTT; CDR3: CASSPPGRNEAFF
V: TRBV7-9; size: few; D: TRBD2; J: TRBJ2-7; DNA: TGTGCCAGCAGCTTAGGACTAGCGGGAGGACCCCTCTCCTACGAGCAGTACTTC; CDR3: CASSLGLAGGPLSYEQYF
V: TRBV19; size: -; D: TRBD2; J: TRBJ2-1; DNA: TGTGCCAGTAGTCCCTTAGCGGGAGGGGCCAATGAGCAGTTCTTC; CDR3: CASSPLAGGANEQFF
V: TRBV25-1; size: -; D: -; J: TRBJ2-7; DNA: TGTGCCAGCAGTCCCTCTGGGGGCAGCTACGAGCAGTACTTC; CDR3: CASSPSGGSYEQYF
V: TRBV2; size: -; D: -; J: TRBJ2-5; DNA: TGTGCCAGCAGTATGAGCGGCAACCAAGAGACCCAGTACTTC; CDR3: CASSMSGNQETQYF
V: TRBV9; size: -; D: -; J: TRBJ1-3; DNA: TGTGCCAGCAGCACATCAGGAATCTCTGGAAACACCATATATTTT; CDR3: CASSTSGISGNTIYF
V: TRBV30; size: -; D: -; J: TRBJ1-2; DNA: TGTGCCTGGAGTGTACCGAAGGCAGGGCTGCTTAACTATGGCTACACCTTC; CDR3: CAWSVPKAGLLNYGYTF
V: TRBV25-1; size: -; D: TRBD1; J: TRBJ2-2; DNA: TGTGCCACCGCCCGGGACAGCGACACCGGGGAGCTGTTTTTT; CDR3: CATARDSDTGELFF
V: TRBV29-1; size: -; D: TRBD1; J: TRBJ1-2; DNA: TGCAGCGTTGCCGACAGGGTGGGCCTTAACTATGGCTACACCTTC; CDR3: CSVADRVGLNYGYTF
V: TRBV7-9; size: once; D: -; J: TRBJ2-7; DNA: TGTGCCAGCAGCTTCTTGGACAGCCCCTACGAGCAGTACTTC; CDR3: CASSFLDSPYEQYF
V: TRBV11-2; size: -; D: -; J: TRBJ1-1; DNA: TGTGCCAGCAGCTTAGGGAGGACCAACACTGAAGCTTTCTTT; CDR3: CASSLGRTNTEAFF
V: TRBV7-7; size: -; D: TRBD1; J: TRBJ2-3; DNA: TGTGCCAGCAGCATAGGACAGGGATACACAGATACGCAGTATTTT; CDR3: CASSIGQGYTDTQYF
V: TRBV19; size: -; D: -; J: TRBJ1-5; DNA: TGTGCCAGTAGTATAGGCGGTTATAGCAATCAGCCCCAGCATTTT; CDR3: CASSIGGYSNQPQHF
V: TRBV15; size: -; D: TRBD1; J: TRBJ1-3; DNA: TGTGCCACTACACAGGGGGTTCCTGGAAACACCATATATTTT; CDR3: CATTQGVPGNTIYF
V: TRBV28; size: -; D: TRBD1; J: TRBJ2-7; DNA: TGTGCCAGCAGTTCCAAGACAGGGGGCCGCGCGACCTCTTACGAGCAGTACTTC; CDR3: CASSSKTGGRATSYEQYF
V: TRBV19; size: -; D: -; J: TRBJ1-2; DNA: TGTGCCACCCACCGGGACTCCCTCTATGGCTACACCTTC; CDR3: CATHRDSLYGYTF
V: TRBV28; size: -; D: -; J: TRBJ2-5; DNA: TGTGCCAGCAGAAACACCAACGGGGAGACCCAGTACTTC; CDR3: CASRNTNGETQYF
V: TRBV19; size: -; D: -; J: TRBJ1-3; DNA: TGTGCCACTAGCCTTACGAGGCTGGACACCATATATTTT; CDR3: CATSLTRLDTIYF
V: TRBV10-2; size: few; D: -; J: TRBJ2-7; DNA: TGCGCCAGCTCGGGTTTAGCCTACGAGCAGTACTTC; CDR3: CASSGLAYEQYF
V: TRBV7-2; size: -; D: TRBD1; J: TRBJ1-5; DNA: TGTGCCAGCAGCTTAAGGGGACAGGGGGCGGTTCAGCCCCAGCATTTT; CDR3: CASSLRGQGAVQPQHF
V: TRBV11-2; size: -; D: -; J: TRBJ2-7; DNA: TGTGCCAGCAGCTTAGACAGCGGCACCTACGAGCAGTACTTC; CDR3: CASSLDSGTYEQYF
V: TRBV2; size: -; D: TRBD2; J: TRBJ2-5; DNA: TGTGCCAGCAGTGAATGGTTTGGCCCGGCGGGGGACCAGTACTTC; CDR3: CASSEWFGPAGDQYF
V: TRBV29-1; size: few; D: -; J: TRBJ1-2; DNA: TGCAGCGTTGCGACCCTTACAGGGAACTATGGCTACACCTTC; CDR3: CSVATLTGNYGYTF
V: TRBV5-4; size: few; D: TRBD2; J: TRBJ2-5; DNA: TGTGCCAGCAGCCCTGGACTAGCGCAAGAGACCCAGTACTTC; CDR3: CASSPGLAQETQYF
V: TRBV6-1; size: -; D: -; J: TRBJ1-5; DNA: TGTGCCAGCAATCCCACCACTCTTGATCAGCCCCAGCATTTT; CDR3: CASNPTTLDQPQHF
V: TRBV28; size: -; D: -; J: TRBJ2-7; DNA: TGTGCCAGCAGTTTAGCGCAGGGGCTCGAGCAGTACTTC; CDR3: CASSLAQGLEQYF
V: TRBV19; size: -; D: -; J: TRBJ1-1; DNA: TGTGCCAGTAGTCAAGGTTCGGGGGGACGCTACACTGAAGCTTTCTTT; CDR3: CASSQGSGGRYTEAFF
V: TRBV28; size: -; D: TRBD1; J: TRBJ1-2; DNA: TGTGCCAGCAGCAGACAGGGGAGCTATGGCTACACCTTC; CDR3: CASSRQGSYGYTF